These 5 T cell receptor beta chains came from one sample sequenced in a study of OX40 agonist ivuxolimab in advanced cancers. Sequencing was performed with immunoSEQ multiplex PCR; in TCRdb, only in-frame clones are kept and a portion is missing. The sample gives 45,000 to 60,000 clones, around nine tenths of which show up once; roughly 8.1% is in the top ten. The sample was CD4+ or CD8+ T cells sorted from blood, taken in a trial of the OX40 agonist ivuxolimab. All receptors come from an adult with an advanced solid tumor such as melanoma, head and neck, liver or kidney cancer.

In nucleotides, the CDR3 is TGTGCCAGCAGCGGAAGGACTAGCGGGAGATTAGATACGCAGTATTTT. Translating gives CASSGRTSGRLDTQYF. The chain has TRBV9 and TRBJ2-3; 13 bases are shared with TRBD2. The CDR3 has 16 amino acids. Germline CDR1 SGDLS, CDR2 YYNGEE. The J segment lost 5 bases and the V segment lost 3 bases, leaving 6 bases of the junction unmatched.

The chain is built from TRBV15 and TRBJ1-4; D uncertain. Germline CDR1 and CDR2: LNHNV and YYDKDF (reference sequence). This CDR3 contains 13 residues. V was clipped by 8 bases and J by 0 bases, with 7 bases between them. The CDR3 loop reads CATARTTNEKLFF. CDR3 coding DNA: TGTGCCACCGCCAGGACAACTAATGAAAAACTGTTTTTT.

The gene calls are TRBV7-3 and TRBJ1-2; 9 nucleotides agree with TRBD1. The CDR3 runs 13 residues. CDR1 is SGHTA, CDR2 FQGTGA, per germline. Trimming cost V 4 bases and J 8 bases; bases outside gene matches: 5. In DNA, the CDR3 is TGTGCCAGCAGCTCCGGGACAGGGAACGGCTACACCTTC. Protein product: CASSSGTGNGYTF. Supplemented by reference TRBV7-3 and TRBJ1-2, the full variable domain reads GAGVSQTPSNKVTEKGKYVELRCDPISGHTALYWYRQSLGQGPEFLIYFQGTGAADDSGLPNDRFFAVRPEGSVSTLKIQRTERGDSAVYLCASSSGTGNGYTFGSGTRLTVV.

The chain combines TRBV21-1 with TRBJ2-1; whether TRBD2, the table's D call, matches the DNA was not checked. TRBV21-1 is recorded as a pseudogene. The CDR3 loop spans 18 amino acids. The CDR3 sequence: CASSKGERGLAGHNEQFF. DNA for the CDR3: TGTGCCAGCAGCAAAGGGGAGAGAGGACTAGCGGGACACAATGAGCAGTTCTTC.

The J gene is TRBJ2-3, the V gene TRBV7-8, with 9 nucleotides matching TRBD2. Trimming removed 3 bases from V and 5 bases from J; junction bases left unmatched: 12. The CDR3 is 17 residues long. CDR1 and CDR2 (germline): SGHVS, FQNEAQ. The CDR3 loop reads CASSFRTLAGVVDTQYF. The CDR3 nucleotides read TGTGCCAGCAGCTTTCGGACCTTAGCGGGGGTTGTAGATACGCAGTATTTT.